The sequence of this T cell receptor beta chain was determined in a study of cytomegalovirus exposure and HLA in healthy donors. This CDR3 region has 12 residues. The V end was cut by 4 bases, the J end by 7 bases, with 10 bases between. CDR1 and CDR2 (germline): MNHNY, SVGAGI (reference sequence). 60 Vbeta and 13 Jbeta primers were used in PCR. Using immunoSEQ multiplex PCR, the repertoire was profiled, and TCRdb retains in-frame clones only, with some absent. The data hold about 110,000 clones, with 74% observed a single time. The chain combines TRBV6-6 with TRBJ1-1, with a weak D call TRBD1 (6 bases). The sequence was obtained from a man aged 45 to 65 in good health and CMV-seropositive. Material: PBMCs. CDR3 region: CASSSQGSEAFF. Here the CDR3 DNA reads TGTGCCAGCAGTTCACAGGGAAGTGAAGCTTTCTTT.